This TCR beta chain emerged from a study of CD8 T cells in ankylosing spondylitis. TCRdb used MiXCR to reprocess the 5' RACE reads, holding one entry per CDR3 protein. The sample lists approximately 220,000 distinct CDR3 sequences, roughly 25% occurring once. Points from the study as a whole: The study looked at matched synovial fluid samples from ankylosing spondylitis patients. Disease-linked clones were reported to be significantly enriched there.

In the case of this clonotype: The antigen is not known.

Germline V gene sequence: CDR1 KGHDR, CDR2 SFDVKD. There are 14 residues in the CDR3. Trimming left V 4 bases short and J 6 bases short, with 14 bases between. The sequenced sample consisted of blood, either unsorted or a sorted T cell fraction (not recorded which). The clonotype originates from a male donor with ankylosing spondylitis or in good health (not recorded which). The J gene is TRBJ2-5, the V gene TRBV24-1, with D tentatively TRBD2 (6 bases). This chain's CDR3 is CATSDSPGLKTQYF. The DNA for the CDR3 is TGTGCCACCAGTGACTCACCGGGACTGAAGACCCAGTACTTC.